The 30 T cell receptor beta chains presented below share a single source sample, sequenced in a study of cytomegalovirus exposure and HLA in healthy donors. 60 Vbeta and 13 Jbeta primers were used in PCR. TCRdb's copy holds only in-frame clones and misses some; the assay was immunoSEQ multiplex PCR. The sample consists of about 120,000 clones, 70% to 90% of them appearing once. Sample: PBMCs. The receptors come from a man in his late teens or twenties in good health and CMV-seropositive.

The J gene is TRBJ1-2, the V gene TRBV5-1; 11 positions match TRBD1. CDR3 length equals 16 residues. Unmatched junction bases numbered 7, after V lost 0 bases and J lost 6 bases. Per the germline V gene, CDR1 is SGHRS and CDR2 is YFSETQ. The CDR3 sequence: CASSLDRTGGGDGYTF. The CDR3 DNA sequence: TGCGCCAGCAGCTTGGATCGGACAGGGGGCGGCGATGGCTACACCTTC. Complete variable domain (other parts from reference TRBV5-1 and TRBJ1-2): KAGVTQTPRYLIKTRGQQVTLSCSPISGHRSVSWYQQTPGQGLQFLFEYFSETQRNKGNFPGRFSGRQFSNSRSEMNVSTLELGDSALYLCASSLDRTGGGDGYTFGSGTRLTVV.

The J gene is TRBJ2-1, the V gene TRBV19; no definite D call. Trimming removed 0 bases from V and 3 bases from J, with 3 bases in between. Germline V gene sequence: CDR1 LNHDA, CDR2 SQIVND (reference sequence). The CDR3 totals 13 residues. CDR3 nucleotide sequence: TGTGCCAGTAGTATAGATCACTACAATGAGCAGTTCTTC. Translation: CASSIDHYNEQFF.

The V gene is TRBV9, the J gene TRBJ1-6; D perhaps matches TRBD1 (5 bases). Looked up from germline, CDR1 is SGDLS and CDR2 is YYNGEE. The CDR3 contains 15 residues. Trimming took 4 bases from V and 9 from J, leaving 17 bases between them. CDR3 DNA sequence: TGTGCCAGCAGCTACGGTTTGGAGGGGAGTTCACCCCTCCACTTT. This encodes CASSYGLEGSSPLHF.

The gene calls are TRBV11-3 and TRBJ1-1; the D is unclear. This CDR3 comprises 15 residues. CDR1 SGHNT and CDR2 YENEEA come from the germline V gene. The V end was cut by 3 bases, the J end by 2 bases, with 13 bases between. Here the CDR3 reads CASSLGPGSNTEAFF. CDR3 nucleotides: TGTGCCAGCAGCTTGGGTCCAGGATCCAACACTGAAGCTTTCTTT.

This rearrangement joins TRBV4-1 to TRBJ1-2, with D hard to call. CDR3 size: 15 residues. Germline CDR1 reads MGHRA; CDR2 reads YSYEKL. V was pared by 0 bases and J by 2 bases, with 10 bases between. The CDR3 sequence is CASSQESGHNYGYTF. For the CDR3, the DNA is TGCGCCAGCAGCCAAGAGTCAGGCCACAACTATGGCTACACCTTC.

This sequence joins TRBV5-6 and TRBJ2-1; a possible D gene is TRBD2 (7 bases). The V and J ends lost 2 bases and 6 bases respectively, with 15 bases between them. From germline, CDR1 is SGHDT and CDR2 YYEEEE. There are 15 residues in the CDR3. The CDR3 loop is CASSFGGGSGNEQFF. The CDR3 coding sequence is TGTGCCAGCAGCTTTGGCGGGGGCTCGGGCAATGAGCAGTTCTTC.

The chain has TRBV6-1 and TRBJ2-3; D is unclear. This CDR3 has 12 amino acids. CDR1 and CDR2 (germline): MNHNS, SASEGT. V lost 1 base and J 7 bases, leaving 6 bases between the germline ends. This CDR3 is CASSEVSYTQYF. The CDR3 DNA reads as TGTGCCAGCAGTGAAGTATCCTATACGCAGTATTTT.

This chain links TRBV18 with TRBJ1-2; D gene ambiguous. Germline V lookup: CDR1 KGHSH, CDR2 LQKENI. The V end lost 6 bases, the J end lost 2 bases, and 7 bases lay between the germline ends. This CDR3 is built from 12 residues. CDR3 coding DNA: TGTGCCAGCTCCCTACAGAACTATGGCTACACCTTC. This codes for CASSLQNYGYTF.

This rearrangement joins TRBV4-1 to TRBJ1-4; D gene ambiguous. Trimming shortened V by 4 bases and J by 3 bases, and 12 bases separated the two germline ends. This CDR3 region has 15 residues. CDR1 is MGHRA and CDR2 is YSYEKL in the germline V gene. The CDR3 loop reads CASSPSGGPNEKLFF. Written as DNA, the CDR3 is TGCGCCAGCAGCCCCTCCGGAGGCCCTAATGAAAAACTGTTTTTT.

CDR3 sequence (DNA): TGTGCCAGCAGTTTATCGGGCCCCGGGGGGAAGGGCGTTGGGTCACCCCTCCACTTT. This gives the protein CASSLSGPGGKGVGSPLHF. The rearrangement links TRBV27 to TRBJ1-6, with D tentatively TRBD1 (5 bases). The V and J ends lost 0 bases and 10 bases respectively, with 25 bases between them. CDR3 length equals 19 residues. Germline-derived CDR1 and CDR2 are MNHEY and SMNVEV (reference sequence).

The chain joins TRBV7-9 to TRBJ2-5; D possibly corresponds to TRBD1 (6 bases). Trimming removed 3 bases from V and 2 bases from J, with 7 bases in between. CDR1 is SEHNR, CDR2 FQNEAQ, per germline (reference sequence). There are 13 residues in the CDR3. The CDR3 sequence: CASSFGQQETQYF. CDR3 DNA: TGTGCCAGCAGCTTCGGACAGCAAGAGACCCAGTACTTC.

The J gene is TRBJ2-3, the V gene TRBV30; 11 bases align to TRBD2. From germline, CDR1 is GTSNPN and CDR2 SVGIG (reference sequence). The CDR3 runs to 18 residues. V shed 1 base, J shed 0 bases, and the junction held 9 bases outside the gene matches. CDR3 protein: CAWSGGTSGESSTDTQYF. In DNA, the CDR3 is TGTGCCTGGAGTGGCGGGACTAGCGGCGAATCTAGCACAGATACGCAGTATTTT. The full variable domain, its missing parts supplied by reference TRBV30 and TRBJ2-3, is SQTIHQWPATLVQPVGSPLSLECTVEGTSNPNLYWYRQAAGRGLQLLFYSVGIGQISSEVPQNLSASRPQDRQFILSSKKLLLSDSGFYLCAWSGGTSGESSTDTQYFGPGTRLTVL.

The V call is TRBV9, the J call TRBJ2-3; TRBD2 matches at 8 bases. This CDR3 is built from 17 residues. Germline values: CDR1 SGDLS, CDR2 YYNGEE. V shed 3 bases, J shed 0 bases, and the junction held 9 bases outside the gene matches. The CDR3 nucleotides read TGTGCCAGCAGCGCCCGACCTCAGCGGGGGAGCACAGATACGCAGTATTTT. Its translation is CASSARPQRGSTDTQYF. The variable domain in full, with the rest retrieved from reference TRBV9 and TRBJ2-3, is DSGVTQTPKHLITATGQRVTLRCSPRSGDLSVYWYQQSLDQGLQFLIQYYNGEERAKGNILERFSAQQFPDLHSELNLSSLELGDSALYFCASSARPQRGSTDTQYFGPGTRLTVL.

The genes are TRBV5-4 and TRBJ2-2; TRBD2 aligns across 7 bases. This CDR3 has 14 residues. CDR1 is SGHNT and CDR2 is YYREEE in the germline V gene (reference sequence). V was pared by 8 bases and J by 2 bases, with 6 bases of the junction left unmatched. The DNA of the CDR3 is TGTGCCAGTCACCCGGGACTAAACACCGGGGAGCTGTTTTTT. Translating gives CASHPGLNTGELFF.

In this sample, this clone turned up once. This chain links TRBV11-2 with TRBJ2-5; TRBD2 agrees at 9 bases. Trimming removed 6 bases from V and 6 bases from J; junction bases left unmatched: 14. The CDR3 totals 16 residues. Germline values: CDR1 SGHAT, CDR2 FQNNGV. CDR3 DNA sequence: TGTGCCAGCAGTCCTACGGGGCTAGCGGGGATAAAGACCCAGTACTTC. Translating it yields CASSPTGLAGIKTQYF. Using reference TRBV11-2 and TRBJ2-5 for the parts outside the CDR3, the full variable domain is EAGVAQSPRYKIIEKRQSVAFWCNPISGHATLYWYQQILGQGPKLLIQFQNNGVVDDSQLPKDRFSAERLKGVDSTLKIQPAKLEDSAVYLCASSPTGLAGIKTQYFGPGTRLLVL.

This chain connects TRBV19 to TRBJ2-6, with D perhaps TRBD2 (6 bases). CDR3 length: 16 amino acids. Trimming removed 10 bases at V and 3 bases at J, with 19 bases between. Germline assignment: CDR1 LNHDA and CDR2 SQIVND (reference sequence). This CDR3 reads CATQDLRGSGANVLTF. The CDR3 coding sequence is TGTGCCACGCAGGATCTCCGGGGGAGTGGGGCCAACGTCCTGACTTTC.

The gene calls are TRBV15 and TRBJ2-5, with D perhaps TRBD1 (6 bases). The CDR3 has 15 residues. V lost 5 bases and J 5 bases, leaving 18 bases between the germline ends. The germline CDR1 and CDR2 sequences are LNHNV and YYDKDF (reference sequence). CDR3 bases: TGTGCCACCAGCCCACGGACAGTCATGGGGGAGACCCAGTACTTC. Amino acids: CATSPRTVMGETQYF.

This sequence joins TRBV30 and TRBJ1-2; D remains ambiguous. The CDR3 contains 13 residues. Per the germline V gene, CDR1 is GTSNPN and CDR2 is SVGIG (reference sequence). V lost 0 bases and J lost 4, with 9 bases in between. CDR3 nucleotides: TGTGCCTGGAGTGTACGGGTCCTCTATGGCTACACCTTC. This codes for CAWSVRVLYGYTF.

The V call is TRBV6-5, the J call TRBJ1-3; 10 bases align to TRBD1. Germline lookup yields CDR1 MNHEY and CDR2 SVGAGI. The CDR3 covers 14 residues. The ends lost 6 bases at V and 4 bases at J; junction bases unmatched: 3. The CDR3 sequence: CASRTGGAGNTIYF. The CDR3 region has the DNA TGTGCCAGCAGGACAGGGGGCGCCGGAAACACCATATATTTT.

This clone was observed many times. For the CDR3, the DNA is TGTGCCAGCAGTTATTCCAAGGGGAACACCATATATTTT. Protein product: CASSYSKGNTIYF. The chain employs TRBV6-9 and TRBJ1-3; D is perhaps TRBD1 (5 bases). There are 13 residues in the CDR3. Per the germline V gene, CDR1 is MNHGY and CDR2 is SVAAGI. V lost 0 bases and J lost 7, with 7 bases in between.

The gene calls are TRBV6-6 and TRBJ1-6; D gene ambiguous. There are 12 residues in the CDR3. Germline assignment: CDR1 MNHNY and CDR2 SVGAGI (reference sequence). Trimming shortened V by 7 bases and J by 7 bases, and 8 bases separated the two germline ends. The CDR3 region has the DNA TGTGCCAGCACCGTACAAAATTCACCCCTCCACTTT. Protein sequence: CASTVQNSPLHF.

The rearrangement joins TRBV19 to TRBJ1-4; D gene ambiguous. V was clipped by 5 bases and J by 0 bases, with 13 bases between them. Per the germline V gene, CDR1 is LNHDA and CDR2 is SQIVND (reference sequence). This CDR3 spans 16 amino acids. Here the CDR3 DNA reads TGTGCCAGTAGTTCCGGGAGGACGGCAACTAATGAAAAACTGTTTTTT. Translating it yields CASSSGRTATNEKLFF.

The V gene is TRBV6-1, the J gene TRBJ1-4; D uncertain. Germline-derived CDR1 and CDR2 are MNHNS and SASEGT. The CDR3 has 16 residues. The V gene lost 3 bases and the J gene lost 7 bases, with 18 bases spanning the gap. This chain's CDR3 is CASSDPPLRRGEKLFF. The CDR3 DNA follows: TGTGCCAGCAGTGATCCCCCCCTGCGACGCGGTGAAAAACTGTTTTTT.

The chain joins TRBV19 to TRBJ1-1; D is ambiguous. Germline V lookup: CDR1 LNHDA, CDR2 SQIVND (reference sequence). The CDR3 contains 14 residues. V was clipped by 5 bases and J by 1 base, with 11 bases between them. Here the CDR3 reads CASSGGNGNTEAFF. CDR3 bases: TGTGCCAGTAGTGGAGGGAATGGGAACACTGAAGCTTTCTTT. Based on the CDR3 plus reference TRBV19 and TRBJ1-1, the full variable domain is DGGITQSPKYLFRKEGQNVTLSCEQNLNHDAMYWYRQDPGQGLRLIYYSQIVNDFQKGDIAEGYSVSREKKESFPLTVTSAQKNPTAFYLCASSGGNGNTEAFFGQGTRLTVV.

In nucleotides, the CDR3 is TGTGCCAGCAGTTTATACGCAGGTTTCGAGCAGTACTTC. Amino acid sequence: CASSLYAGFEQYF. The V and J genes are TRBV28 and TRBJ2-7, with D unresolved. Germline V gives CDR1 MDHEN, CDR2 SYDVKM. CDR3 length: 13 amino acids. Trimming cost V 1 base and J 6 bases, with 10 bases left between them.

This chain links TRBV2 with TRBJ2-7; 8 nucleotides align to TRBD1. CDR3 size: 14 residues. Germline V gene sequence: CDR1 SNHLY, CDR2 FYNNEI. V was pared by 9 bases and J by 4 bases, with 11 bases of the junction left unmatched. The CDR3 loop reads CASKSATGDYEQYF. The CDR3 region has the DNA TGTGCCAGTAAAAGTGCGACAGGGGATTACGAGCAGTACTTC.

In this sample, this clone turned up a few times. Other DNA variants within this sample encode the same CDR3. The CDR3 sequence: CASSLGGGTEAFF. CDR3 nucleotides: TGTGCCAGCAGCTTAGGAGGGGGCACTGAAGCTTTCTTT. This chain uses TRBV7-9 with TRBJ1-1; D is perhaps TRBD1 (6 bases). The length of the CDR3 is 13 residues. With 1 base removed from V and 4 bases from J, the gap between germline ends came to 7 bases. Per the germline V gene, CDR1 is SEHNR and CDR2 is FQNEAQ (reference sequence).

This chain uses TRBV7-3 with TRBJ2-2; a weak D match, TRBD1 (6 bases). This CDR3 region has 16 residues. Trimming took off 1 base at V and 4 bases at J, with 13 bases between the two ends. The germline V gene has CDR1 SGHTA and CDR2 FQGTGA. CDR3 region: CASSLIAGAGTGELFF. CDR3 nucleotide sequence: TGTGCCAGCAGCTTAATTGCAGGGGCGGGCACCGGGGAGCTGTTTTTT. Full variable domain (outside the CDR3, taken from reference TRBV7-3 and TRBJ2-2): GAGVSQTPSNKVTEKGKYVELRCDPISGHTALYWYRQSLGQGPEFLIYFQGTGAADDSGLPNDRFFAVRPEGSVSTLKIQRTERGDSAVYLCASSLIAGAGTGELFFGEGSRLTVL.

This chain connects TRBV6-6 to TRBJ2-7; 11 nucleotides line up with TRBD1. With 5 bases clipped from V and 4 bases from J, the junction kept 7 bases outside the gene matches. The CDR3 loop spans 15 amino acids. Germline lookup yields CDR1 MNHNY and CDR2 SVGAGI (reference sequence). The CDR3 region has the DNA TGTGCCAGCAGTGACCGGACAGGGGGCTGGTACGAGCAGTACTTC. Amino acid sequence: CASSDRTGGWYEQYF.

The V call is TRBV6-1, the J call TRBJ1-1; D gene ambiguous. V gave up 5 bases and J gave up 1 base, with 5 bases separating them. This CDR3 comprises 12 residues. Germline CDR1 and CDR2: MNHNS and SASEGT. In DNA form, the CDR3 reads TGTGCCAGCAGTCGGGGGAACACTGAAGCTTTCTTT. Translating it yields CASSRGNTEAFF.